This T cell receptor beta chain was documented in a study of OX40 agonist ivuxolimab in advanced cancers. In the study overall: Ivuxolimab, which targeted the costimulatory receptor OX40 (CD134), was an agonistic, fully human IgG2 monoclonal antibody. Intravenous ivuxolimab was administered to patients every 2 weeks at six dose levels: 0.01, 0.1, 0.3, 1.5, 3 and 10 mg/kg. Partial responses were achieved by three dose-escalation patients, of whom one had hepatocellular carcinoma and two had cutaneous melanoma. Of the approximately 53 patients in dose escalation, about 20 had hepatocellular carcinoma, some 15 had melanoma, 9 had renal cell carcinoma and 9 had head and neck cancer. Prior anti-PD-1, anti-PD-L1 or anti-CTLA-4 therapy was permitted, and checkpoint inhibitors had been received by approximately 39% of dose-escalation patients. The paper covers the monotherapy dose-escalation part of the phase I ivuxolimab trial, which included N ≈ 54 patients. Peripheral TCRbeta sequencing aimed to test whether ivuxolimab altered TCR sequence diversity and caused clonal T-cell expansion. In the dose-escalation cohort, 75% to 90% of patients were male, and the mean age was around 65 years with a range of roughly 20 to 79.

The trial excluded patients who had a history of autoimmune disease or who were on systemic immunosuppression. In every dose cohort, peripheral blood was drawn for TCR sequencing at baseline, cycle 4 day 1, and cycle 7 day 1. The samples were taken from a phase I, first-in-human, multicenter, open-label dose-escalation trial of ivuxolimab. Adults with locally advanced or metastatic melanoma, renal cell carcinoma, hepatocellular carcinoma or head and neck squamous cell carcinoma were enrolled in the trial. Before TCR sequencing, CD4+ T cells and CD8+ T cells were sorted from peripheral blood as separate populations. This clone was detected once. Its antigen has not been determined. No much larger clone is present one base from it, and per-base qualities are unavailable. What the study reported, not specific to this receptor: Which antigens the clonally expanded peripheral T cells were specific for was not determined. At doses from 0.1 to 3.0 mg/kg, clonal expansion was seen in both CD4+ and CD8+ blood T cells between baseline and week 6. On average, CD8+ T cells showed more expanded clones than CD4+ T cells after ivuxolimab. Partial responders in the 0.1-3.0 mg/kg groups had among the lowest normalized peripheral clonal expansion, especially among CD8+ T cells. Low levels of normalized T-cell clonal expansion were also shown by some nonresponding patients.

To sequence the TCRbeta CDR3 region, genomic DNA was isolated from the sorted cells. The immunoSEQ Assay was used to sequence the TCRbeta CDR3 regions. The source is immuneACCESS, and TCRdb retained only in-frame sequences with V and J called. Part of the clones is not carried over; for the studies checked, unresolved V genes explain less than half of this, and the remainder is unexplained. The sample records around 58,000 clones, 84% of which are singletons. The ten top clones hold 27% of the sample. Measured from the cysteine to the phenylalanine, the CDR3 is 14 residues long. CDR3 DNA is the only sequence kept; it has 42 bases, read in frame from the first base. A distance of 13 bases separates the germline ends of V and J, which lose 0 bases and 8 bases respectively. The germline V gene supplies CDR1 SGHDT and CDR2 YYEEEE.

The starting material was CD4+ or CD8+ T cells sorted from blood, obtained in a trial of the OX40 agonist ivuxolimab. This sequence originates from an adult with an advanced solid tumor such as melanoma, head and neck, liver or kidney cancer. The V and J segments used are TRBV5-6 and TRBJ2-3; possibly the D gene is TRBD2, per 6 matching bases. The sequence in DNA is TGTGCCAGCAGCTTGGCCCGCGGGATCGGTACGCAGTATTTT. This translates into CASSLARGIGTQYF.